This entry describes one TCR beta chain. Its specificity is not known. These data come from a study of identical twins. This CDR3 contains 17 residues. V was cut by 1 base and J by 0 bases, with 12 bases left in between. From germline, CDR1 is SGHTA and CDR2 FQGNSA. Study-level results: Those out-of-frame alpha sequences shared by twins showed an excess of low generation probability.

TCRdb analysed the 5' RACE reads with MiXCR anew, one entry per CDR3 protein. The sample shows about 530,000 distinct CDR3 sequences, around 24% of them seen only once. The sample was also linked to a second study, of yellow fever vaccine responses in identical twins.

The sequence was collected from a woman aged 18 to 35 in good health. The chain combines TRBV7-2 with TRBJ2-2; D might be TRBD1 (7 bases). Sequenced input: CD4+ T cells sorted from blood. The CDR3 region is CASSLGAGQPNTGELFF. Here the CDR3 DNA reads TGTGCCAGCAGCTTAGGGGCGGGACAGCCGAACACCGGGGAGCTGTTTTTT. The full variable domain, rest sourced from reference TRBV7-2 and TRBJ2-2, is GAGVSQSPSNKVTEKGKDVELRCDPISGHTALYWYRQSLGQGLEFLIYFQGNSAPDKSGLPSDRFSAERTGGSVSTLTIQRTQQEDSAVYLCASSLGAGQPNTGELFFGEGSRLTVL.